This TCR beta chain was sequenced in a study of patients and donors after allogeneic stem cell transplantation (dated by TCRdb to 2018 to 2020). The library was produced with RT-PCR. Data came from a NextSeq 550. The public reads were run again by TCRdb, first through fastp at Q25 and then through MiXCR, and only productive beta chains were kept. Identical CDR3 protein sequences are pooled into one entry, listed with their most common genes and DNA. The sample yields some 880,000 distinct CDR3 sequences; around 17% were counted once. Roughly 6.4% of the sample goes to the ten largest clones. This clonotype was found a few times. The target of this receptor is not known. No much larger clonotype is one base removed from it; base qualities were not supplied. The germline V gene provides CDR1 SGDLS and CDR2 YYNGEE. From the cysteine up to the phenylalanine, the CDR3 has a length of 15 residues. CDR3 DNA only is kept here, 45 bases in frame from base 1. The junction shows trimming of 3 bases on V and 2 bases on J, and the gene matches do not reach 8 bases of it.

The sample taken for sequencing was blood, either unsorted or a sorted T cell fraction (not recorded which). This clonotype was obtained from a human donor who was either an allogeneic HSCT recipient or a stem cell or donor lymphocyte infusion donor (not recorded which). It is not recorded whose cells these are; they may come from a transplant donor. This chain is built from TRBV9 and TRBJ2-7, with 7 middle bases fitting TRBD1. This receptor has the CDR3 CASSARTGTAYEQYF. The bases read TGTGCCAGCAGCGCGAGAACCGGGACAGCCTACGAGCAGTACTTC.